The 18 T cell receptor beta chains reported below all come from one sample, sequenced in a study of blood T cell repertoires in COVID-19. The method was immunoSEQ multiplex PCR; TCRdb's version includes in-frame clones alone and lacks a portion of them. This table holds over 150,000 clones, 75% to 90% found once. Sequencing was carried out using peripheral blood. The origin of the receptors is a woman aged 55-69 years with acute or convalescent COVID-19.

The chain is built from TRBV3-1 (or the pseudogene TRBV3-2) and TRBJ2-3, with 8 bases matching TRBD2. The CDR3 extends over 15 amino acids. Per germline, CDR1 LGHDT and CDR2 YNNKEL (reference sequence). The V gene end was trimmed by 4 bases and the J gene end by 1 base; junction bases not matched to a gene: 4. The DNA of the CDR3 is TGTGCCAGCAGCCGAGCGGGGGCGGGCACAGATACGCAGTATTTT. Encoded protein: CASSRAGAGTDTQYF.

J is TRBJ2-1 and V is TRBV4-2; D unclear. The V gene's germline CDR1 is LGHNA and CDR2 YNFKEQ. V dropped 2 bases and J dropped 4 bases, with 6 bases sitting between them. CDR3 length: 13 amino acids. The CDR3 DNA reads TGTGCCAGCAGCCAACAACAGTACAATGAGCAGTTCTTC. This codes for CASSQQQYNEQFF.

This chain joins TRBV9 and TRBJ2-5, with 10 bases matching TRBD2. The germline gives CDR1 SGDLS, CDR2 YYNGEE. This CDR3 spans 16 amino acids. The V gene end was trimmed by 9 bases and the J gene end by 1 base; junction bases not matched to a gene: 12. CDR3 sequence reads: CATSRLAGAAQETQYF. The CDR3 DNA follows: TGTGCCACATCGAGGCTAGCGGGGGCCGCCCAAGAGACCCAGTACTTC.

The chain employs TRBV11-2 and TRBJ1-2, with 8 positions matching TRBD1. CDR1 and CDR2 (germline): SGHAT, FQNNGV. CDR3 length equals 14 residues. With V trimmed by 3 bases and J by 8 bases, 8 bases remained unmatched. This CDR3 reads CASSLHQGAGGYTF. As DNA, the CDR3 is TGTGCCAGCAGCTTGCATCAGGGGGCTGGGGGCTACACCTTC.

The CDR3 loop reads CASSVANQPQHF. The CDR3 coding sequence is TGTGCCAGCAGCGTGGCTAATCAGCCCCAGCATTTT. The chain employs TRBV12-3 or TRBV12-4 and TRBJ1-5, with D hard to call. Deletions cut 6 bases from V and 4 bases from J, with 7 bases between. The CDR3 consists of 12 residues.

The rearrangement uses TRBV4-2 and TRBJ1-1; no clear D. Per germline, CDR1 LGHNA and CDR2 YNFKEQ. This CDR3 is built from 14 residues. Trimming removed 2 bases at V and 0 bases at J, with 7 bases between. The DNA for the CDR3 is TGTGCCAGCAGCCAACAGAACATGAACACTGAAGCTTTCTTT. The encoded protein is CASSQQNMNTEAFF.

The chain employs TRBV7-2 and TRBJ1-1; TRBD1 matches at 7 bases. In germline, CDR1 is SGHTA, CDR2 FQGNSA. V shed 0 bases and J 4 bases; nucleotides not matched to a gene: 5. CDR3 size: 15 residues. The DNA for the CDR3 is TGTGCCAGCAGCTTAGCGCGGCAGGGGGGCACTGAAGCTTTCTTT. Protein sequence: CASSLARQGGTEAFF.

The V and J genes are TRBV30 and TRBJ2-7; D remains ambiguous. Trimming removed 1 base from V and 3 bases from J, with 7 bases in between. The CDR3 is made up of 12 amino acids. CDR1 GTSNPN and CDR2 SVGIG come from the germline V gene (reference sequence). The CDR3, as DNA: TGTGCCTGGAGTGCAAACAGCTACGAGCAGTACTTC. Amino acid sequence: CAWSANSYEQYF.

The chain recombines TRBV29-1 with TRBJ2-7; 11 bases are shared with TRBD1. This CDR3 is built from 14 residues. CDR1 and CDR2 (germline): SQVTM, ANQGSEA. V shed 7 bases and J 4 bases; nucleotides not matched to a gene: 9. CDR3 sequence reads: CSAKPGTGGYEQYF. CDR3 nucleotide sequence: TGCAGCGCCAAGCCCGGGACAGGGGGGTACGAGCAGTACTTC.

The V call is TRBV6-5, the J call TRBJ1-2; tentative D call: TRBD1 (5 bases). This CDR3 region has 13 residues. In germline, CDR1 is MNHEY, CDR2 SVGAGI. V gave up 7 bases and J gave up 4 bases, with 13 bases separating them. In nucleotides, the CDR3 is TGTGCCAGCAAGGGGCCCGGCCCCTATGGCTACACCTTC. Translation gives CASKGPGPYGYTF.

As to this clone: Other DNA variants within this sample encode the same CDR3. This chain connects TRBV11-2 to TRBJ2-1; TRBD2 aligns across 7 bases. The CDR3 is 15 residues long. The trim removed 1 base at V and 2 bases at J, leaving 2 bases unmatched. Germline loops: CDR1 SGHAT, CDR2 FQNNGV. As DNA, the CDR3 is TGTGCCAGCAGCTTAGTTGCGGGGGCCTACAATGAGCAGTTCTTC. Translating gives CASSLVAGAYNEQFF.

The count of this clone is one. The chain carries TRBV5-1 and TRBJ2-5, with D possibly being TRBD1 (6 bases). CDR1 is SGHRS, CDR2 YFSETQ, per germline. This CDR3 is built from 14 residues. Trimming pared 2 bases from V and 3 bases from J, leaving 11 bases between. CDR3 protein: CASSFPGQKETQYF. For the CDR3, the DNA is TGCGCCAGCAGCTTCCCGGGACAAAAAGAGACCCAGTACTTC.

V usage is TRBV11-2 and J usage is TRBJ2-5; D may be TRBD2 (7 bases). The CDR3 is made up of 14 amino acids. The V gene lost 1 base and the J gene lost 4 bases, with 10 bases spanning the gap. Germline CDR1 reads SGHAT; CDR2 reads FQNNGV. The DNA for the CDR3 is TGTGCCAGCAGCTTAGGAGGGGGGGGAGAGACCCAGTACTTC. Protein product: CASSLGGGGETQYF.

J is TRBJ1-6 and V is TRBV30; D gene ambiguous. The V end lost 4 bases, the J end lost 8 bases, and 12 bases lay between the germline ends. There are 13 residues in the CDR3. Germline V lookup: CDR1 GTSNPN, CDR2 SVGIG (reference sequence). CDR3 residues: CAWIQDGDSPLHF. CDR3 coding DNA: TGTGCCTGGATTCAGGACGGGGATTCACCCCTCCACTTT.

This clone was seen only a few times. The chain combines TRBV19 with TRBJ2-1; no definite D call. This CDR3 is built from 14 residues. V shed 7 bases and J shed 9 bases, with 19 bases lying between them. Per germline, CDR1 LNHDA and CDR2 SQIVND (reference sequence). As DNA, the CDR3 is TGTGCCAGTACCCTATCGACCCTAGATTTTGAGCAGTTCTTC. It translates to CASTLSTLDFEQFF.

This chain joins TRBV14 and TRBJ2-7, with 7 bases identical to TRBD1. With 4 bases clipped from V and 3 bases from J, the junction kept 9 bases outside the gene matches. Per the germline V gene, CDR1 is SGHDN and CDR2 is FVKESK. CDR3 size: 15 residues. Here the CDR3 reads CASSLEQGIYYEQYF. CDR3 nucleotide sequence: TGTGCCAGCAGCCTAGAACAGGGGATTTACTACGAGCAGTACTTC.

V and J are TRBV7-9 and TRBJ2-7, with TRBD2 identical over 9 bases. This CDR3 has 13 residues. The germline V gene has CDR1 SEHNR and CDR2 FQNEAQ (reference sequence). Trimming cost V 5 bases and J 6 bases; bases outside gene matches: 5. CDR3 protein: CASSRGGASEQYF. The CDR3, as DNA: TGTGCCAGCAGCCGCGGGGGGGCAAGCGAGCAGTACTTC.

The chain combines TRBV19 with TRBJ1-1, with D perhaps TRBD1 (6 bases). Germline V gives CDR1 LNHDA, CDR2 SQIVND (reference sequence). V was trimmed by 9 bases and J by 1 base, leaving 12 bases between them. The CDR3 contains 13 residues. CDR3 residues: CASRGHWNTEAFF. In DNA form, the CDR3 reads TGTGCCAGCCGGGGACATTGGAACACTGAAGCTTTCTTT.